The T cell receptor beta chain under discussion was sequenced for a study of T cells expressing NK-cell markers. TCRdb reprocessed the 5' RACE reads and stores each CDR3 protein as one record, lacking DNA. Found here are 300,000 to 450,000 distinct CDR3 sequences; the top ten clones hold about 5.2%. CDR1 and CDR2 (germline): LNHDA, SQIVND (reference sequence). The CDR3 loop spans 15 amino acids. This TCR derives from a man between 18 and 69 years old in good health. Input material: blood T cells: a sorted CD56 or NKG2C T cell subset, CD4+ or CD8+ T cells, or bulk PBMC T cells (not recorded which). J is TRBJ2-3 and V is TRBV19; TCRdb's assignment of TRBD1 cannot be checked, as there is no DNA. The CDR3 sequence: CASTDRGPGTDTQYF. Drawing the rest from reference TRBV19 and TRBJ2-3, the complete variable domain is DGGITQSPKYLFRKEGQNVTLSCEQNLNHDAMYWYRQDPGQGLRLIYYSQIVNDFQKGDIAEGYSVSREKKESFPLTVTSAQKNPTAFYLCASTDRGPGTDTQYFGPGTRLTVL.